Below are 10 T cell receptor beta chains sequenced from a single sample in a study of breast tumors, draining lymph nodes, adjacent tissues. The lymph nodes were axillary draining lymph nodes from breast cancer patients. TCRdb processed the multiplex PCR reads anew with MiXCR; each CDR3 protein has one entry. The sample has fewer than 300,000 distinct CDR3 sequences, about 30% seen once. The sequenced sample consisted of axillary lymph node tissue. The source is a female donor with breast cancer. Some clones in this sample may be carry-over from other donors' samples.

This clonotype was detected many times. The V gene is TRBV5-1, the J gene TRBJ2-1; 14 bases align to TRBD2. Germline V lookup: CDR1 SGHRS, CDR2 YFSETQ. The CDR3 totals 16 residues. V was pared by 0 bases and J by 6 bases, with 2 bases of the junction left unmatched. CDR3 residues: CASSLGGTSGGNEQFF. The CDR3 DNA reads TGCGCCAGCAGCTTGGGGGGGACTAGCGGGGGCAATGAGCAGTTCTTC.

The gene calls are TRBV20-1 and TRBJ1-4; TRBD1 might be the D (6 bases). Germline V lookup: CDR1 DFQATT, CDR2 SNEGSKA (reference sequence). The germline V and J ends were trimmed by 6 bases and 8 bases, with 22 bases remaining between them. This CDR3 comprises 15 residues. As DNA, the CDR3 is TGCAGTGCCGCCGGAGGGAGGGGAACAGGGGAAAAACTGTTTTTT. This sequence encodes CSAAGGRGTGEKLFF.

This clonotype has only one observation. A much larger clone is a single base away; this may be a read error. The chain couples TRBV6-2 or TRBV6-3 to TRBJ2-2, with 7 bases fitting TRBD1. The CDR3 runs to 13 residues. V shed 8 bases and J 4 bases; nucleotides not matched to a gene: 4. The germline CDR1 and CDR2 sequences are MNHEY and SVGEGT. The CDR3 sequence: CASGTVSTGELFF. The DNA for the CDR3 is TGTGCCAGCGGGACAGTTAGCACCGGGGAGCTGTTTTTT.

This clonotype occurred many times. V gene TRBV7-9 combines with J gene TRBJ2-7; D perhaps matches TRBD1 (5 bases). The CDR3 totals 13 residues. Germline CDR1 reads SEHNR; CDR2 reads FQNEAQ (reference sequence). Trimming stripped 7 bases from V and 5 bases from J, with 15 bases between. The CDR3 region has the DNA TGTGCCAGCACCTCAGGGATTGGGAACGAGCAGTACTTC. Translating gives CASTSGIGNEQYF.

The chain has TRBV28 and TRBJ2-5; possible D gene TRBD2, 6 bases. Germline CDR1 is MDHEN and CDR2 is SYDVKM. The CDR3 sequence is 14 residues long. The V and J ends lost 2 bases and 5 bases respectively, with 12 bases between them. As DNA, the CDR3 is TGTGCCAGCAGTTTAGGAGGGGTTGAGGAGACCCAGTACTTC. Amino acid sequence: CASSLGGVEETQYF.

This rearrangement joins TRBV28 to TRBJ1-2; D may be TRBD1 (5 bases). V shed 8 bases and J shed 2 bases, with 12 bases lying between them. The CDR3 spans 13 residues. CDR1 MDHEN and CDR2 SYDVKM come from the germline V gene. Here the CDR3 DNA reads TGTGCCAGCGCTTCGGGGCGGAACTATGGCTACACCTTC. Its translation: CASASGRNYGYTF.

Regarding this clonotype: At one end the junction does not follow the germline gene, possibly because of a read error. The chain is built from TRBV6-2 or TRBV6-3 and TRBJ2-2; D not resolved. Germline loops: CDR1 MNHEY, CDR2 SVGEGT. The CDR3 is 21 residues long. CDR3 residues: CASSHSSTKDLSHPDTGELFF. The CDR3 DNA reads as TGTGCCAGCAGTCACTCGTCAACGAAGGACCTTAGCCACCCGGACACCGGGGAGCTGTTTTTT.

This chain connects TRBV7-3 to TRBJ2-5; D gene uncertain. The CDR3 extends over 14 amino acids. CDR1 SGHTA and CDR2 FQGTGA come from the germline V gene. V shed 2 bases and J shed 5 bases, with 12 bases lying between them. The DNA of the CDR3 is TGTGCCAGCAGCTTAGGCACAAATTCTGAGACCCAGTACTTC. Its translation is CASSLGTNSETQYF.

The chain employs TRBV20-1 and TRBJ2-3; 8 nucleotides line up with TRBD1. The length of the CDR3 is 17 residues. With V trimmed by 6 bases and J by 2 bases, 16 bases remained unmatched. Per germline, CDR1 DFQATT and CDR2 SNEGSKA (reference sequence). The CDR3 region has the DNA TGCAGTGCCCGGTCGGCGGGACAGGCCCCTAACACAGATACGCAGTATTTT. Translating it yields CSARSAGQAPNTDTQYF.

This sequence joins TRBV12-3 or TRBV12-4 and TRBJ2-1; 15 bases are shared with TRBD2. The CDR3 runs to 18 residues. The V and J ends lost 3 bases and 8 bases, in that order; junction bases with no gene match: 11. CDR3 sequence reads: CASSFLLVGLAGGDEQFF. For the CDR3, the DNA is TGTGCCAGCAGTTTCCTTTTGGTGGGACTAGCGGGGGGCGATGAGCAGTTCTTC.